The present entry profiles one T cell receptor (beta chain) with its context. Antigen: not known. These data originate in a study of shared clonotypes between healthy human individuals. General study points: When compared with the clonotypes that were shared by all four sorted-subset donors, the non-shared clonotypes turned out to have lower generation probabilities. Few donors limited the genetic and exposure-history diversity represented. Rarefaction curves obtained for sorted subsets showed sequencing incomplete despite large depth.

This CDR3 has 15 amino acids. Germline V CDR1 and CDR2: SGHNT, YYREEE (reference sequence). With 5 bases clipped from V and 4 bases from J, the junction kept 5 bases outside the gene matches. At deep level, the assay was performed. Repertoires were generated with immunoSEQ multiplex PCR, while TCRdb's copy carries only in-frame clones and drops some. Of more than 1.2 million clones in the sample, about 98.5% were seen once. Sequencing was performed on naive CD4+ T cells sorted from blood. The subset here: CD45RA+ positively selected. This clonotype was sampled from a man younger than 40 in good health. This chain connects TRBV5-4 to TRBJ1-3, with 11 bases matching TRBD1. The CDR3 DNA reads TGTGCCAGCAGTCCGGACAGGGGGCTCGGAAACACCATATATTTT. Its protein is CASSPDRGLGNTIYF.